Following are 2 T cell receptor beta chains from one sample sequenced in a study of breast tumors, draining lymph nodes, adjacent tissues. TCRdb processed the multiplex PCR reads anew with MiXCR; each CDR3 protein has one entry. The table has approximately 130,000 distinct CDR3 sequences, around 22% seen once. Breast cancer patients provided tissue from their axillary draining lymph nodes. Sequencing used axillary lymph node tissue. The source of these receptors is a female donor with breast cancer. Some clones in this sample may be carry-over from other donors' samples.

Note on this clonotype: This may be a read error, as it is one base from a much larger clone. The V call is TRBV10-3, the J call TRBJ2-1; TRBD2 agrees at 8 bases. This CDR3 has 18 residues. Germline-derived CDR1 and CDR2 are ENHRY and SYGVKD. The chain's CDR3 is CAISEFSGTGGSYNEQSF. The CDR3 region has the DNA TGTGCCATCAGTGAATTTAGCGGGACGGGAGGATCCTACAATGAGCAGTCCTTC.

The chain links TRBV30 to TRBJ1-4; 9 bases align to TRBD1. J lost 3 bases, V lost 1 base, and 9 bases had no gene match. The V gene's germline CDR1 is GTSNPN and CDR2 SVGIG (reference sequence). The CDR3 has 17 residues. The CDR3 region has the DNA TGTGCCTGGAGTGCCATCCCGGGACAGGGACCTAATGAAAAACTGTTTTTT. It yields the protein CAWSAIPGQGPNEKLFF. The complete variable domain, with remaining parts taken from reference TRBV30 and TRBJ1-4, reads SQTIHQWPATLVQPVGSPLSLECTVEGTSNPNLYWYRQAAGRGLQLLFYSVGIGQISSEVPQNLSASRPQDRQFILSSKKLLLSDSGFYLCAWSAIPGQGPNEKLFFGSGTQLSVL.